The 3 T cell receptor beta chains below were found in one sample sequenced in a study of T cells in narcolepsy. Profiled with immunoSEQ multiplex PCR; TCRdb holds only in-frame clones, not every one. The sample shows 25,000 to 30,000 clones, about 84% of them seen only once. Sequenced sample: CD45RA- memory CD4+ T cells from PBMCs. Receptors originate from a human donor with narcolepsy.

The J gene is TRBJ2-4, the V gene TRBV19; D gene ambiguous. The germline CDR1 and CDR2 sequences are LNHDA and SQIVND (reference sequence). This CDR3 contains 15 residues. V was trimmed by 0 bases and J by 6 bases, leaving 12 bases between them. CDR3 residues: CASSIEVGLRNIQYF. The CDR3 region has the DNA TGTGCCAGTAGTATAGAGGTGGGATTGAGAAACATTCAGTACTTC.

The chain is built from TRBV27 and TRBJ1-5; a weak D match, TRBD1 (5 bases). There are 14 residues in the CDR3. The ends were cut back, 2 bases at V and 0 bases at J, with 5 bases in the middle. Germline V lookup: CDR1 MNHEY, CDR2 SMNVEV (reference sequence). CDR3 sequence (DNA): TGTGCCAGCAGTTTAGGGGGTAGCAATCAGCCCCAGCATTTT. Amino acid sequence: CASSLGGSNQPQHF.

This clone appeared a few times. V gene TRBV20-1 combines with J gene TRBJ1-1; 8 bases fit TRBD1. Germline V CDR1 and CDR2: DFQATT, SNEGSKA (reference sequence). V shed 6 bases, J shed 5 bases, and the junction held 2 bases outside the gene matches. The CDR3 is 11 amino acids. CDR3: CSARTGTEAFF. The CDR3 DNA is TGCAGTGCGAGGACAGGGACTGAAGCTTTCTTT.